A single sample gave rise to the 24 T cell receptor beta chains below, sequenced in a study of T cells in Graves' hyperthyroidism and ophthalmopathy (dated by TCRdb to the late 2010s). Library generation was performed with multiplex PCR. These reads were obtained on an Illumina HiSeq 2000. The TCR beta CDR3 regions were amplified from RNA transcripts. A first-round RT-PCR of the TCR CDR3 used the HTBI primer set with the Qiagen OneStep RT-PCR kit. TCRdb redid the processing of the public reads, applying fastp at Q25 and MiXCR, and retained in-frame beta chains. Entries that share a CDR3 protein sequence are merged under the most common genes and DNA. The sample table lists more than 150,000 distinct CDR3 sequences, about a sixth of them with a count of one. Together, the top ten hold 29% of the sample. Specimen: blood. These receptors all come from a woman aged 45-65 years with Graves' hyperthyroidism.

Many counts were recorded for this clonotype. V is TRBV20-1 and J is TRBJ2-5; 13 nucleotides agree with TRBD2. Germline loops: CDR1 DFQATT, CDR2 SNEGSKA (reference sequence). V was pared by 3 bases and J by 0 bases, with 1 base of the junction left unmatched. The CDR3 runs 15 residues. This CDR3 reads CSARGTSGDQETQYF. CDR3 bases: TGCAGTGCTAGGGGGACTAGCGGGGACCAAGAGACCCAGTACTTC.

The CDR3 here is CASSLGHVTGELFF. The CDR3 DNA sequence: TGTGCCAGCAGTTTGGGACACGTCACCGGGGAGCTGTTTTTT. The genes are TRBV27 and TRBJ2-2; a possible D gene is TRBD1 (6 bases). The V gene's germline CDR1 is MNHEY and CDR2 SMNVEV (reference sequence). The CDR3 covers 14 residues. The V end lost 3 bases, the J end lost 4 bases, and 9 bases lay between the germline ends.

This clonotype was counted ten times or more. The chain links TRBV6-6 to TRBJ1-1, with D possibly matching TRBD1 (5 bases). The V end was cut by 0 bases, the J end by 2 bases, with 10 bases between. The CDR3 has 15 amino acids. The germline V gene has CDR1 MNHNY and CDR2 SVGAGI (reference sequence). For the CDR3, the DNA is TGTGCCAGCAGTTACTCCTATAGGGGAAACACTGAAGCTTTCTTT. Amino acid sequence: CASSYSYRGNTEAFF.

A single count supports this clonotype. This chain joins TRBV30 and TRBJ1-1, with unresolved D. The CDR3 extends over 10 amino acids. Trimming shortened V by 5 bases and J by 6 bases, and 7 bases separated the two germline ends. Looked up from germline, CDR1 is GTSNPN and CDR2 is SVGIG (reference sequence). The CDR3, as DNA: TGTGCCTGGGCCGGACCTGAAGCTTTCTTT. This codes for CAWAGPEAFF. The entire variable domain, with the rest obtained from reference TRBV30 and TRBJ1-1, is as follows: SQTIHQWPATLVQPVGSPLSLECTVEGTSNPNLYWYRQAAGRGLQLLFYSVGIGQISSEVPQNLSASRPQDRQFILSSKKLLLSDSGFYLCAWAGPEAFFGQGTRLTVV.

Ten or more counts support this clonotype. This sequence joins TRBV7-3 and TRBJ2-3; 8 bases align to TRBD2. CDR3 size: 15 residues. V was clipped by 4 bases and J by 2 bases; unmatched bases: 5. The germline CDR1 and CDR2 sequences are SGHTA and FQGTGA. CDR3 coding DNA: TGTGCCAGCAGCTATACTAGCGGTCTCACAGATACGCAGTATTTT. Residues: CASSYTSGLTDTQYF.

This clonotype was observed many times. The V call is TRBV5-8, the J call TRBJ1-6; 7 nucleotides agree with TRBD1. The CDR3 is 15 residues long. V trimming: 4 bases; J trimming: 7 bases; junction bases outside the gene matches: 8. CDR1 is SGHTS, CDR2 YDEGEE, per germline. The CDR3 here is CASSRNRGGNSPLHF. The CDR3 bases are TGTGCCAGCAGCCGCAACAGGGGAGGGAATTCACCCCTCCACTTT.

Many counts were recorded for this clonotype. The chain links TRBV5-4 to TRBJ2-7, with TRBD1 matching over 9 bases. Germline-derived CDR1 and CDR2 are SGHNT and YYREEE (reference sequence). The junction had 5 bases not matched to a gene; V was cut back by 3 bases and J by 4 bases. The CDR3 sequence is 14 residues long. In nucleotides, the CDR3 is TGTGCCAGCAGCTCACGGGACAGGGCATACGAGCAGTACTTC. This sequence encodes CASSSRDRAYEQYF.

The chain uses TRBV5-1 and TRBJ2-2, with 8 bases aligning to TRBD2. CDR1 is SGHRS, CDR2 YFSETQ, per germline. The CDR3 covers 14 residues. V was clipped by 8 bases and J by 2 bases; unmatched bases: 5. The chain's CDR3 is CASVAGTNTGELFF. The CDR3 DNA reads TGCGCCAGTGTAGCGGGAACAAACACCGGGGAGCTGTTTTTT.

This clonotype was picked up many times. This chain uses TRBV27 with TRBJ1-2; D is ambiguous. Germline CDR1 and CDR2: MNHEY and SMNVEV (reference sequence). This CDR3 has 15 amino acids. V lost 5 bases, J lost 4 bases, and 17 bases lay in between. In DNA, the CDR3 is TGTGCCAGCAGTCCGACCATAAGCATCGGCTATGGCTACACCTTC. It translates to CASSPTISIGYGYTF.

At least ten counts were recorded for this clonotype. This rearrangement joins TRBV6-1 to TRBJ1-2; 8 bases line up with TRBD1. The length of the CDR3 is 14 residues. In germline, CDR1 is MNHNS, CDR2 SASEGT. The junction had 3 bases not matched to a gene; V was cut back by 2 bases and J by 4 bases. The CDR3 region has the DNA TGTGCCAGCAGTGAAACAGGGGGTCCCTATGGCTACACCTTC. It translates to CASSETGGPYGYTF.

The table lists this clonotype with many counts. The chain links TRBV20-1 to TRBJ2-5, with D perhaps TRBD2 (5 bases). Trimming removed 4 bases at V and 5 bases at J, with 20 bases between. The CDR3 extends over 15 amino acids. Germline V CDR1 and CDR2: DFQATT, SNEGSKA (reference sequence). The CDR3 loop is CSATFGRTFVETQYF. The CDR3 nucleotides read TGCAGTGCTACCTTTGGACGGACTTTCGTGGAGACCCAGTACTTC.

The chain couples TRBV19 to TRBJ1-2; D is unresolved. The CDR3 contains 16 residues. V lost 3 bases to trimming and J lost 4 bases, with 18 bases between them. The germline gives CDR1 LNHDA, CDR2 SQIVND (reference sequence). CDR3 protein: CASSIFVRPDVYGYTF. Written as DNA, the CDR3 is TGTGCCAGTAGTATTTTCGTACGGCCGGACGTCTATGGCTACACCTTC.

This clonotype was counted many times. This chain uses TRBV29-1 with TRBJ2-1; D may be TRBD1 or TRBD2 (5 bases each). The germline V gene has CDR1 SQVTM and CDR2 ANQGSEA. CDR3 length: 12 residues. The V gene lost 7 bases and the J gene lost 7 bases, with 14 bases spanning the gap. The CDR3 loop is CSATSGRNEQFF. The CDR3 nucleotides are TGCAGCGCTACGTCAGGGAGAAATGAGCAGTTCTTC.

The chain recombines TRBV3-1 with TRBJ1-3; D call uncertain. The CDR3 runs to 13 residues. The V gene's germline CDR1 is LGHDT and CDR2 YNNKEL (reference sequence). Deletions cut 1 base from V and 5 bases from J, with 6 bases between. The CDR3 here is CASSQVGRNTIYF. The CDR3 DNA is TGTGCCAGCAGCCAAGTAGGAAGAAACACCATATATTTT.

Ten or more counts support this clonotype. The chain carries TRBV6-6 and TRBJ1-5, with TRBD1 matching over 9 bases. In germline, CDR1 is MNHNY, CDR2 SVGAGI (reference sequence). Germline trimming cut 1 base from V and 5 bases from J; bases unmatched to any gene: 3. The CDR3 is made up of 15 amino acids. The CDR3 loop reads CASSYYRGLDQPQHF. CDR3 nucleotide sequence: TGTGCCAGCAGTTACTACAGGGGGCTGGATCAGCCCCAGCATTTT.

This clonotype was observed a few times. The chain has TRBV7-2 and TRBJ1-1; D remains ambiguous. The CDR3 spans 13 residues. Trimming pared 1 base from V and 1 base from J, leaving 4 bases between. Germline CDR1 and CDR2: SGHTA and FQGNSA. CDR3 DNA sequence: TGTACCAGCAGCTTAGGGCAGAACACTGAAGCTTTCTTT. This gives the protein CTSSLGQNTEAFF.

This clonotype occurred many times. The gene calls are TRBV7-2 and TRBJ1-6; 8 bases map to TRBD1. This CDR3 has 14 residues. Germline assignment: CDR1 SGHTA and CDR2 FQGNSA. Losses at the gene ends were 3 bases for V and 8 bases for J; bases not matched to a gene: 3. DNA of the CDR3: TGTGCCAGCAGCTTCAGGGGGCTAGATTCACCCCTCCACTTT. Protein sequence: CASSFRGLDSPLHF.

This clonotype was observed many times. J is TRBJ1-6 and V is TRBV3-1; D not certain. Germline CDR1 LGHDT, CDR2 YNNKEL (reference sequence). Trimming took off 4 bases at V and 6 bases at J, with 10 bases between the two ends. The length of the CDR3 is 14 residues. CDR3 region: CASSRDPGNSPLHF. The CDR3 DNA sequence: TGTGCCAGCAGCCGAGACCCGGGTAATTCACCCCTCCACTTT.

This clonotype has at least ten counts. The J gene is TRBJ1-2, the V gene TRBV6-1, with a weak D call TRBD1 (5 bases). The ends were cut back, 5 bases at V and 7 bases at J, with 17 bases in the middle. This CDR3 region has 14 residues. Germline V gene sequence: CDR1 MNHNS, CDR2 SASEGT. DNA of the CDR3: TGTGCCAGCAGTTATCAGGGAACCTCCTCTGGCTACACCTTC. This codes for CASSYQGTSSGYTF.

This clonotype was picked up many times. The chain joins TRBV19 to TRBJ1-3; D remains unclear. CDR1 is LNHDA and CDR2 is SQIVND in the germline V gene (reference sequence). The CDR3 consists of 11 residues. V gave up 6 bases and J gave up 15 bases, with 15 bases separating them. CDR3 DNA sequence: TGTGCCAGTAGCCTACAAGGGTTCCAATATTTT. It encodes CASSLQGFQYF.

This clonotype has at least ten counts. The chain is built from TRBV5-1 and TRBJ2-5, with D perhaps TRBD2 (6 bases). Trimming shortened V by 4 bases and J by 2 bases, and 12 bases separated the two germline ends. The CDR3 is 14 residues long. CDR1 and CDR2 (germline): SGHRS, YFSETQ. The DNA of the CDR3 is TGCGCCAGCAGCATGGGACTGACACAAGAGACCCAGTACTTC. Translated, it gives CASSMGLTQETQYF.

This clonotype has a count of ten or more. The chain recombines TRBV29-1 with TRBJ2-1; TRBD2 agrees at 11 bases. V lost 7 bases to trimming and J lost 9 bases; unmatched junction nucleotides: 2. The CDR3 has 11 amino acids. Per germline, CDR1 SQVTM and CDR2 ANQGSEA. CDR3 in amino acids: CSAGLAGEQFF. The CDR3 bases are TGCAGCGCAGGACTAGCGGGTGAGCAGTTCTTC.

This chain connects TRBV2 to TRBJ1-1; no clear D gene. CDR1 and CDR2 (germline): SNHLY, FYNNEI. Between the trimmed V and J ends, which lost 3 bases and 2 bases, there was a span of 10 bases. This CDR3 contains 14 residues. The CDR3 here is CASSESAANTEAFF. DNA of the CDR3: TGTGCCAGCAGTGAGTCCGCCGCCAACACTGAAGCTTTCTTT.

This clonotype was seen repeatedly, ten times or more. V gene TRBV7-2 combines with J gene TRBJ2-3; D might be TRBD1 (6 bases). The CDR3 is made up of 16 amino acids. V was pared by 1 base and J by 3 bases, with 14 bases between. Germline loops: CDR1 SGHTA, CDR2 FQGNSA. CDR3 amino acids: CASSLDGQKRTDTQYF. Written as DNA, the CDR3 is TGTGCCAGCAGCTTAGACGGACAGAAAAGAACAGATACGCAGTATTTT.